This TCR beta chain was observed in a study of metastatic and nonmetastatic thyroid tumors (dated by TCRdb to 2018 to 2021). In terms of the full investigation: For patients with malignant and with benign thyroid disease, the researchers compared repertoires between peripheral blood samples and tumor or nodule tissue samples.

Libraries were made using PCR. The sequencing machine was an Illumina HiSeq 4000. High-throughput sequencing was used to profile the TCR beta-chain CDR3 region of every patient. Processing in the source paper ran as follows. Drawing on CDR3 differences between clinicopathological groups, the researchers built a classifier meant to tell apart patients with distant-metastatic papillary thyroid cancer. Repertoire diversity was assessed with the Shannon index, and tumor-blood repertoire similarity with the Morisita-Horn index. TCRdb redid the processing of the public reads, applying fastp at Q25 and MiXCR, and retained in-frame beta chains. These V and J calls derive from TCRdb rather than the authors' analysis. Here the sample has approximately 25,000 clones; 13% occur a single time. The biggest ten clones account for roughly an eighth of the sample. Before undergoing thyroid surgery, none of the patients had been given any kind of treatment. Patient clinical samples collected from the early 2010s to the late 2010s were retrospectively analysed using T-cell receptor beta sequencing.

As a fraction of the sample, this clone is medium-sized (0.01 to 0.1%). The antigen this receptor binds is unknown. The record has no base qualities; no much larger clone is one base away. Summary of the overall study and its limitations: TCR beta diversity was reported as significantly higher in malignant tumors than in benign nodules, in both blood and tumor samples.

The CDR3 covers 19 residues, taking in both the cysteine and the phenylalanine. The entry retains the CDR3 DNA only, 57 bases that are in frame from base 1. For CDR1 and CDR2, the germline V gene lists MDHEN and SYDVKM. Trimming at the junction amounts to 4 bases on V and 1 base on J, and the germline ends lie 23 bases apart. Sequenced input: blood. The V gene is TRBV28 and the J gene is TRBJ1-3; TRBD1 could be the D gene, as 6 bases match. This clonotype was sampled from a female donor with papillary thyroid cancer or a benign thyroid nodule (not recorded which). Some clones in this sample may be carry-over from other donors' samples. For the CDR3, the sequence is CASSSPTPVTGRSGNTIYF. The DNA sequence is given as TGTGCCAGCAGTTCCCCCACACCGGTCACAGGGAGGTCTGGAAACACCATATATTTT.